Below are 13 T cell receptor beta chains sequenced from a single sample in a study of multiple sclerosis patients with progressive multifocal leukoencephalopathy. Here immunoSEQ multiplex PCR was the method, and the copy in TCRdb shows in-frame clones only, minus some. The sample consists of roughly 30,000 clones, over 75% of them appearing once. As for time point: before natalizumab initiation. The specimen was PBMCs. These receptors were obtained from a human donor with multiple sclerosis.

The rearrangement links TRBV27 to TRBJ2-7; perhaps TRBD1 as D (6 bases). V was trimmed by 5 bases and J by 5 bases, leaving 16 bases between them. The germline V gene encodes CDR1 MNHEY and CDR2 SMNVEV (reference sequence). This CDR3 is built from 14 residues. The CDR3, as DNA: TGTGCCAGCAGTCCGTCCGTAACAGGGAACGAGCAGTACTTC. It encodes CASSPSVTGNEQYF.

The chain links TRBV6-1 to TRBJ2-1; D gene uncertain. The CDR3 spans 15 residues. Germline V gene data show CDR1 as MNHNS and CDR2 as SASEGT. The V gene lost 2 bases and the J gene lost 0 bases, with 8 bases spanning the gap. CDR3 amino acids: CASSESPSSYNEQFF. As DNA, the CDR3 is TGTGCCAGCAGTGAAAGTCCTAGCTCCTACAATGAGCAGTTCTTC.

This chain uses TRBV20-1 with TRBJ1-1; D uncertain. The CDR3 is 11 residues long. In germline, CDR1 is DFQATT, CDR2 SNEGSKA (reference sequence). With 1 base removed from V and 4 bases from J, the gap between germline ends came to 4 bases. This chain's CDR3 is CSARGVTEAFF. CDR3 nucleotides: TGCAGTGCTAGAGGGGTCACTGAAGCTTTCTTT.

The chain recombines TRBV28 with TRBJ1-6; D gene uncertain. V lost 5 bases, J lost 11 bases, and 16 bases lay in between. CDR1 MDHEN and CDR2 SYDVKM come from the germline V gene. This CDR3 region has 14 residues. The DNA of the CDR3 is TGTGCCAGCAGTCCAGCTACTACAGAAACACCCCTCCACTTT. Its protein is CASSPATTETPLHF.

The chain has TRBV12-5 and TRBJ2-2; D is undetermined. V lost 6 bases to trimming and J lost 1 base, with 9 bases between them. Germline assignment: CDR1 LGHNT and CDR2 FRNRAP. This CDR3 is 14 amino acids long. The CDR3 reads CASGSILNTGELFF. In DNA, the CDR3 is TGTGCTAGTGGGAGTATCCTGAACACCGGGGAGCTGTTTTTT.

The chain couples TRBV15 to TRBJ2-7; tentatively, D is TRBD2 (6 bases). V dropped 1 base and J dropped 2 bases, with 30 bases sitting between them. The CDR3 length is 21 residues. CDR1 and CDR2 (germline): LNHNV, YYDKDF (reference sequence). The CDR3 DNA reads TGTGCCACCAGCAGAGGGTGGCTAGCGAATTGGCTAGCGAGAAACCCCTACGAGCAGTACTTC. Its protein product is CATSRGWLANWLARNPYEQYF.

A few counts support this clone. The chain employs TRBV2 and TRBJ2-1, with a tentative D call TRBD2 (6 bases). V dropped 3 bases and J dropped 0 bases, with 6 bases sitting between them. The germline V gene has CDR1 SNHLY and CDR2 FYNNEI. There are 14 residues in the CDR3. CDR3 loop: CASSEGGSYNEQFF. Written as DNA, the CDR3 is TGTGCCAGCAGTGAGGGGGGCTCCTACAATGAGCAGTTCTTC.

Comment on this clone: The sample carries other DNA sequences with the same CDR3. The chain joins TRBV28 to TRBJ2-7; 8 bases agree with TRBD2. The germline V gene has CDR1 MDHEN and CDR2 SYDVKM. This CDR3 region has 15 residues. The junction had 12 bases not matched to a gene; V was cut back by 6 bases and J by 5 bases. CDR3 amino acids: CASRGPGLEENEQYF. The CDR3 DNA reads TGTGCCAGCAGAGGCCCGGGACTAGAGGAAAACGAGCAGTACTTC.

The gene calls are TRBV6-5 and TRBJ1-1; unclear D gene. CDR1 MNHEY and CDR2 SVGAGI come from the germline V gene. The V and J ends lost 7 bases and 5 bases respectively, with 8 bases between them. The CDR3 has 11 residues. The CDR3 loop reads CASMGLTEAFF. CDR3 DNA: TGTGCCAGCATGGGGTTAACTGAAGCTTTCTTT.

In its sample, this clone was seen once. The chain has TRBV18 and TRBJ2-1; a weak D match, TRBD1 (7 bases). Trimming took off 3 bases at V and 10 bases at J, with 16 bases between the two ends. The CDR3 spans 14 residues. CDR1 and CDR2 from the germline V gene are KGHSH and LQKENI. CDR3 bases: TGTGCCAGCTCACCCCCGAACAGGGGAGGCGAGCAGTTCTTC. Its translation: CASSPPNRGGEQFF. Filled out from reference TRBV18 and TRBJ2-1, the complete variable domain reads NAGVMQNPRHLVRRRGQEARLRCSPMKGHSHVYWYRQLPEEGLKFMVYLQKENIIDESGMPKERFSAEFPKEGPSILRIQQVVRGDSAAYFCASSPPNRGGEQFFGPGTRLTVL.

This clone was seen just once. The CDR3 region is CASSIQKGNQPQHF. The CDR3 region has the DNA TGTGCCAGTAGTATTCAAAAGGGGAATCAGCCCCAGCATTTT. J is TRBJ1-5 and V is TRBV19, with D possibly being TRBD1 (5 bases). This CDR3 spans 14 amino acids. V lost 3 bases to trimming and J lost 4 bases, with 10 bases between them. The germline V gene encodes CDR1 LNHDA and CDR2 SQIVND (reference sequence).

This clone has just one count. V and J are TRBV7-6 and TRBJ2-2; a weak D match, TRBD1 (5 bases). The V gene's germline CDR1 is SGHVS and CDR2 FNYEAQ. This CDR3 comprises 15 residues. The germline V and J ends were trimmed by 5 bases and 0 bases, with 10 bases remaining between them. The CDR3 DNA reads as TGTGCCAGCAGCGGGGCTGTGACGAACACCGGGGAGCTGTTTTTT. Its protein is CASSGAVTNTGELFF. The entire variable domain, with the rest obtained from reference TRBV7-6 and TRBJ2-2, is as follows: GAGVSQSPRYKVTKRGQDVALRCDPISGHVSLYWYRQALGQGPEFLTYFNYEAQQDKSGLPNDRFSAERPEGSISTLTIQRTEQRDSAMYRCASSGAVTNTGELFFGEGSRLTVL.

The chain links TRBV7-9 to TRBJ1-1; D gene unclear. Germline CDR1 is SEHNR and CDR2 is FQNEAQ (reference sequence). V shed 0 bases and J shed 2 bases, with 10 bases lying between them. This CDR3 region has 15 residues. CDR3 nucleotides: TGTGCCAGCAGCTTAGCGGAGGTGCCAAACACTGAAGCTTTCTTT. Protein product: CASSLAEVPNTEAFF.